One sample yielded the 25 T cell receptor beta chains listed below, sequenced in a study of CD8 T cells in Susac syndrome (dated by TCRdb to about 2019). Library preparation was by the immunoSEQ multiplex PCR assay. RNA was extracted with the RNeasy kit and roughly 0.45 to 1 ug was reverse transcribed using random hexamers. In-frame beta chains were kept once TCRdb had trimmed the public reads at Q25 with fastp and called clones with MiXCR. CDR3 protein sequences are deduplicated, and each keeps its most common genes and DNA. Here the sample has about 210,000 distinct CDR3 sequences; 95% occur a single time. The ten most abundant clones make up 0.095% of the sample. The sequencing input was CD4+ T cells from PBMCs. These receptors all stem from a human donor with multiple sclerosis.

V usage is TRBV6-5 and J usage is TRBJ1-6; D is uncertain. The CDR3 covers 14 residues. V was shortened by 4 bases and J by 7 bases, with 11 bases between the two germline ends. The V gene's germline CDR1 is MNHEY and CDR2 SVGAGI. This CDR3 reads CASSFVTENSPLHF. In nucleotides, the CDR3 is TGTGCCAGCAGTTTCGTTACAGAGAATTCACCCCTCCACTTT.

The V gene is TRBV23-1, the J gene TRBJ1-2; TRBD1 matches at 7 bases. TRBV23-1 is classed as an ORF, of uncertain function. The junction had 13 bases not matched to a gene; V was cut back by 2 bases and J by 7 bases. This CDR3 contains 16 residues. Here the CDR3 DNA reads TGCGCCAGCAGTCAAGCTCCCTCCAAGGACAGGATTGGCTACACCTTC. Translating it yields CASSQAPSKDRIGYTF.

The chain has TRBV28 and TRBJ1-5; 8 nucleotides agree with TRBD1. CDR1 is MDHEN and CDR2 is SYDVKM in the germline V gene. The J segment lost 4 bases and the V segment lost 7 bases, leaving 9 bases of the junction unmatched. There are 15 residues in the CDR3. DNA of the CDR3: TGTGCCAGCACCTCAGGGGGCGCGGGGAATCAGCCCCAGCATTTT. Residues: CASTSGGAGNQPQHF.

The chain is built from TRBV5-1 and TRBJ2-2; TRBD1 matches 7 bases. Losses at the gene ends were 4 bases for V and 4 bases for J; bases not matched to a gene: 7. CDR3 length equals 15 residues. The germline CDR1 and CDR2 sequences are SGHRS and YFSETQ. The CDR3 sequence is CASSLGQPGTGELFF. CDR3 DNA: TGCGCCAGCAGCCTGGGACAGCCGGGCACCGGGGAGCTGTTTTTT.

The genes are TRBV29-1 and TRBJ2-7; possibly TRBD1 for D (6 bases). Trimming removed 4 bases at V and 4 bases at J, with 11 bases between. This CDR3 is built from 12 residues. CDR1 and CDR2 from the germline V gene are SQVTM and ANQGSEA. The CDR3 sequence: CSVVAGTYEQYF. The CDR3 DNA follows: TGCAGCGTTGTGGCAGGGACATACGAGCAGTACTTC.

This chain connects TRBV24-1 to TRBJ2-7, with TRBD1 matching 9 bases. Trimming took 3 bases from V and 5 from J; bases not matched to a gene: 10. The CDR3 is 16 residues long. Germline CDR1 reads KGHDR; CDR2 reads SFDVKD. As DNA, the CDR3 is TGTGCCACCAGTGATCTTCACCGGGACAGGGAAGACGAGCAGTACTTC. This translates into CATSDLHRDREDEQYF.

The chain recombines TRBV20-1 with TRBJ2-3, with TRBD1 as a possible D gene (6 bases). Trimming stripped 4 bases from V and 4 bases from J, with 12 bases between. This CDR3 contains 13 residues. Germline V lookup: CDR1 DFQATT, CDR2 SNEGSKA (reference sequence). The CDR3 DNA reads as TGCAGTGCTAAGACAGGAGGCCCAGATACGCAGTATTTT. Translated, it gives CSAKTGGPDTQYF.

This clonotype has just one count. This chain uses TRBV20-1 with TRBJ1-2, with D perhaps TRBD1 (5 bases). CDR1 is DFQATT, CDR2 SNEGSKA, per germline (reference sequence). This CDR3 spans 13 amino acids. V was pared by 4 bases and J by 7 bases, with 16 bases between. The CDR3 region has the DNA TGCAGTGCTAACATGCCAGGGACCCGTGGCTACACCTTC. It specifies CSANMPGTRGYTF.

CDR3 in DNA: TGTGCCAGCAGTCCACTCCCCGGCCAATTCCGGGGCTACACCTTC. This translates into CASSPLPGQFRGYTF. The chain recombines TRBV2 with TRBJ1-2; D ambiguous. Germline V lookup: CDR1 SNHLY, CDR2 FYNNEI. Trimming cost V 5 bases and J 8 bases, with 21 bases left between them. This CDR3 is 15 amino acids long. Full variable domain (remainder filled in from reference TRBV2 and TRBJ1-2): EPEVTQTPSHQVTQMGQEVILRCVPISNHLYFYWYRQILGQKVEFLVSFYNNEISEKSEIFDDQFSVERPDGSNFTLKIRSTKLEDSAMYFCASSPLPGQFRGYTFGSGTRLTVV.

The V gene is TRBV18, the J gene TRBJ2-3; 7 nucleotides match TRBD1. The CDR3 is 15 amino acids. Losses at the gene ends were 3 bases for V and 0 bases for J; bases not matched to a gene: 3. Germline assignment: CDR1 KGHSH and CDR2 LQKENI. The DNA for the CDR3 is TGTGCCAGCTCACCTGGACAGGCCAGCACAGATACGCAGTATTTT. It translates to CASSPGQASTDTQYF.

The chain links TRBV6-5 to TRBJ2-1, with TRBD2 matching 10 bases. Germline V gene sequence: CDR1 MNHEY, CDR2 SVGAGI. CDR3 length: 15 residues. V dropped 4 bases and J dropped 6; count of bases not matched to a gene: 6. CDR3 coding DNA: TGTGCCAGCAGTTCGCCTAGCGGGGGTCGCAATGAGCAGTTCTTC. This translates into CASSSPSGGRNEQFF.

The rearrangement uses TRBV20-1 and TRBJ2-4, with a weak D call TRBD2 (6 bases). Between the trimmed V and J ends, which lost 3 bases and 9 bases, there was a span of 15 bases. Germline values: CDR1 DFQATT, CDR2 SNEGSKA (reference sequence). The CDR3 is 13 amino acids. DNA of the CDR3: TGCAGTGCTAGTCCCCAACAGACTAGCATTCAGTACTTC. Its translation: CSASPQQTSIQYF.

The rearrangement joins TRBV4-1 to TRBJ2-5; D call uncertain. Germline CDR1 and CDR2: MGHRA and YSYEKL. V was clipped by 0 bases and J by 0 bases, with 8 bases between them. This CDR3 has 15 amino acids. As DNA, the CDR3 is TGCGCCAGCAGCCAAGACGGCCCTTACCAAGAGACCCAGTACTTC. It translates to CASSQDGPYQETQYF.

This chain joins TRBV20-1 and TRBJ2-1, with D perhaps TRBD2 (5 bases). This CDR3 region has 15 residues. Germline loops: CDR1 DFQATT, CDR2 SNEGSKA (reference sequence). Trimming cost V 2 bases and J 3 bases, with 14 bases left between them. The CDR3 nucleotides are TGCAGTGCTAGACCACGGGCCGGGGTCTACAATGAGCAGTTCTTC. Translating gives CSARPRAGVYNEQFF.

The rearrangement uses TRBV25-1 and TRBJ2-7; D is uncertain. V lost 4 bases and J 0 bases, leaving 16 bases between the germline ends. This CDR3 has 16 amino acids. Germline V gene data show CDR1 as MGHDK and CDR2 as SYGVNS. CDR3 amino acids: CASSVLWQVPSYEQYF. The CDR3 bases are TGTGCCAGCAGTGTCCTCTGGCAGGTCCCCTCCTACGAGCAGTACTTC.

V and J are TRBV12-3 or TRBV12-4 and TRBJ1-1; the D is unclear. The CDR3 length is 13 residues. Deletions cut 3 bases from V and 1 base from J, with 6 bases between. CDR3 bases: TGTGCCAGCAGTTTTCTCCAGAACACTGAAGCTTTCTTT. Protein: CASSFLQNTEAFF.

J is TRBJ2-2 and V is TRBV28, with TRBD1 matching over 7 bases. Germline V gene sequence: CDR1 MDHEN, CDR2 SYDVKM. Trimming removed 4 bases from V and 4 bases from J; junction bases left unmatched: 9. The CDR3 is 16 residues long. The CDR3 reads CASSSPQGFGTGELFF. The CDR3 DNA follows: TGTGCCAGCAGTTCCCCACAGGGGTTCGGCACCGGGGAGCTGTTTTTT.

The CDR3 region is CASSAQGRMTF. CDR3 sequence (DNA): TGTGCCAGCAGCGCTCAGGGACGGATGACTTTC. This chain joins TRBV9 and TRBJ2-6; the D gene could be TRBD1 or TRBD2 (5 bases each). The germline gives CDR1 SGDLS, CDR2 YYNGEE. This CDR3 is 11 amino acids long. V was clipped by 3 bases and J by 17 bases, with 12 bases between them.

The rearrangement joins TRBV5-4 to TRBJ2-6; 9 nucleotides line up with TRBD1. From germline, CDR1 is SGHNT and CDR2 YYREEE (reference sequence). This CDR3 is 16 amino acids long. J lost 4 bases, V lost 4 bases, and 6 bases had no gene match. CDR3 nucleotide sequence: TGTGCCAGCAGCCAGGACAGGGGCGCAGGGGCCAACGTCCTGACTTTC. Amino acids: CASSQDRGAGANVLTF.

The J gene is TRBJ2-7, the V gene TRBV20-1, with TRBD1 matching 7 bases. Germline CDR1 and CDR2: DFQATT and SNEGSKA (reference sequence). V gave up 6 bases and J gave up 1 base; unmatched junction bases: 6. This CDR3 contains 13 residues. The CDR3 protein is CSALDRVSYEQYF. The CDR3 DNA reads as TGCAGTGCCCTCGACAGGGTTTCCTACGAGCAGTACTTC.

V usage is TRBV9 and J usage is TRBJ2-2; 8 positions match TRBD2. The CDR3 extends over 16 amino acids. V lost 0 bases, J lost 1 base, and 2 bases stayed unmatched. Germline CDR1 and CDR2: SGDLS and YYNGEE. This CDR3 is CASSVGGGWNTGELFF. The CDR3 DNA is TGTGCCAGCAGCGTAGGCGGGGGGTGGAACACCGGGGAGCTGTTTTTT.

J is TRBJ2-1 and V is TRBV2; TRBD1 matches at 8 bases. The V gene end was trimmed by 4 bases and the J gene end by 2 bases; junction bases not matched to a gene: 13. CDR3 length: 18 residues. Germline CDR1 and CDR2: SNHLY and FYNNEI. The CDR3 coding sequence is TGTGCCAGCAGTGGAGGGCAGGGGCCGGGACAGGCCTACAATGAGCAGTTCTTC. This encodes CASSGGQGPGQAYNEQFF.

The chain is built from TRBV6-5 and TRBJ1-1; D is undetermined. The germline CDR1 and CDR2 sequences are MNHEY and SVGAGI. The CDR3 is 14 residues long. Trimming left V 1 base short and J 1 base short, with 7 bases between. For the CDR3, the DNA is TGTGCCAGCAGTTACTATGGCGGGAACACTGAAGCTTTCTTT. This sequence encodes CASSYYGGNTEAFF.

The V and J genes are TRBV25-1 and TRBJ2-3; D possibly corresponds to TRBD2 (6 bases). The CDR3 is 15 residues long. With 5 bases removed from V and 2 bases from J, the gap between germline ends came to 14 bases. The germline V gene encodes CDR1 MGHDK and CDR2 SYGVNS. The CDR3 loop is CASSPGTYLTDTQYF. CDR3 nucleotides: TGTGCCAGCAGTCCCGGGACTTACCTCACAGATACGCAGTATTTT.

The V gene is TRBV9, the J gene TRBJ2-7, with a weak D call TRBD1 (5 bases). The V end was cut by 0 bases, the J end by 1 base, with 11 bases between. Looked up from germline, CDR1 is SGDLS and CDR2 is YYNGEE. The CDR3 loop spans 15 amino acids. The chain's CDR3 is CASSVAQGSSYEQYF. In DNA, the CDR3 is TGTGCCAGCAGCGTAGCGCAGGGTAGTTCCTACGAGCAGTACTTC. Together with reference TRBV9 and TRBJ2-7, the CDR3 gives the full variable domain: DSGVTQTPKHLITATGQRVTLRCSPRSGDLSVYWYQQSLDQGLQFLIQYYNGEERAKGNILERFSAQQFPDLHSELNLSSLELGDSALYFCASSVAQGSSYEQYFGPGTRLTVT.